The rows below give T cell receptor beta chains drawn from one sample of a study of blood T cell repertoires in COVID-19. Profiling relied on immunoSEQ multiplex PCR, and the TCRdb table lists in-frame clones only, not all of them. The sample consists of around 250,000 clones, about 90% of them appearing once. Sequencing was performed on PBMCs or T cells enriched from blood (not recorded which). The source of these receptors is a human donor in a cohort exposed to, infected with or recovered from COVID-19 (not recorded which). The donor label of this sample is uncertain. CDR3s include the opening cysteine and the closing phenylalanine or tryptophan. The order of the fields is J gene, D gene, CDR3 length, clone size, V gene, CDR3 protein, CDR3 DNA. A D gene is named only where the DNA matches it firmly. Some rows have no size entry. The others give once, few or many, or a class for an expanded clone.

J gene: TRBJ2-2
D gene: .
CDR3 length: 13
clone size: .
V gene: TRBV11-2
CDR3 protein: CASSLRGTGELFF
CDR3 DNA: TGTGCCAGCAGCTTACGGGGCACCGGGGAGCTGTTTTTT

J gene: TRBJ1-2
D gene: TRBD1
CDR3 length: 15
clone size: few
V gene: TRBV19
CDR3 protein: CASSIERRGLVGYTF
CDR3 DNA: TGTGCCAGTAGTATTGAAAGGAGGGGGCTGGTTGGCTACACCTTC

J gene: TRBJ2-7
D gene: .
CDR3 length: 13
clone size: .
V gene: TRBV2
CDR3 protein: CASSAGLLYEQYF
CDR3 DNA: TGTGCCAGCAGTGCGGGACTGTTGTACGAGCAGTACTTC

J gene: TRBJ1-1
D gene: .
CDR3 length: 14
clone size: .
V gene: TRBV19
CDR3 protein: CASATGSGYTEAFF
CDR3 DNA: TGTGCCAGTGCTACAGGGAGTGGGTACACTGAAGCTTTCTTT

J gene: TRBJ1-1
D gene: .
CDR3 length: 14
clone size: .
V gene: TRBV18
CDR3 protein: CASSQSLDRTSTFF
CDR3 DNA: TGTGCCAGCTCCCAAAGCCTCGATAGGACATCGACTTTCTTT

J gene: TRBJ1-4
D gene: TRBD1
CDR3 length: 15
clone size: once
V gene: TRBV27
CDR3 protein: CASSPYRQGNEKLFF
CDR3 DNA: TGTGCCAGCAGTCCGTACCGACAGGGCAATGAAAAACTGTTTTTT

J gene: TRBJ1-5
D gene: .
CDR3 length: 13
clone size: .
V gene: TRBV29-1
CDR3 protein: CSVRIGTNQPQHF
CDR3 DNA: TGCAGCGTTAGGATCGGGACTAATCAGCCCCAGCATTTT

J gene: TRBJ2-5
D gene: .
CDR3 length: 15
clone size: few
V gene: TRBV2
CDR3 protein: CASSTGSANQETQYF
CDR3 DNA: TGTGCCAGCAGTACAGGGTCGGCCAACCAAGAGACCCAGTACTTC

J gene: TRBJ1-1
D gene: .
CDR3 length: 14
clone size: .
V gene: TRBV6-5
CDR3 protein: CASSSLGHNTEAFF
CDR3 DNA: TGTGCCAGCAGTTCGCTGGGGCACAACACTGAAGCTTTCTTT

J gene: TRBJ1-6
D gene: .
CDR3 length: 14
clone size: .
V gene: TRBV18
CDR3 protein: CASSPEELISPLHF
CDR3 DNA: TGTGCCAGCTCACCCGAGGAACTCATTTCACCCCTCCACTTT

J gene: TRBJ1-4
D gene: .
CDR3 length: 15
clone size: .
V gene: TRBV5-1
CDR3 protein: CASSSAGVTNEKLFF
CDR3 DNA: TGCGCCAGCAGCTCAGCAGGGGTAACTAATGAAAAACTGTTTTTT

J gene: TRBJ1-3
D gene: .
CDR3 length: 15
clone size: few
V gene: TRBV5-6
CDR3 protein: CASTNGEPSGNTIYF
CDR3 DNA: TGTGCCAGCACCAACGGTGAGCCCTCTGGAAACACCATATATTTT

J gene: TRBJ2-1
D gene: TRBD2
CDR3 length: 18
clone size: once
V gene: TRBV4-3
CDR3 protein: CASSQDRLAANRYNEQFF
CDR3 DNA: TGCGCCAGCAGCCAAGACCGACTAGCGGCAAACCGATACAATGAGCAGTTCTTC

J gene: TRBJ2-7
D gene: .
CDR3 length: 15
clone size: .
V gene: TRBV3-1/TRBV3-2
CDR3 protein: CASSFGAGASYEQYF
CDR3 DNA: TGTGCCAGCAGTTTTGGGGCGGGGGCTTCCTACGAGCAGTACTTC

J gene: TRBJ1-3
D gene: .
CDR3 length: 16
clone size: .
V gene: TRBV7-9
CDR3 protein: CASSSVMEISGNTIYF
CDR3 DNA: TGTGCCAGCAGCTCCGTTATGGAGATATCTGGAAACACCATATATTTT

J gene: TRBJ2-7
D gene: .
CDR3 length: 13
clone size: .
V gene: TRBV12-3/TRBV12-4
CDR3 protein: CASSLRVRYEQYF
CDR3 DNA: TGTGCCAGCAGTTTACGGGTTAGGTACGAGCAGTACTTC

J gene: TRBJ2-2
D gene: .
CDR3 length: 17
clone size: .
V gene: TRBV24-1
CDR3 protein: CATSDLRGTQGPGELFF
CDR3 DNA: TGTGCCACCAGTGATTTGAGGGGGACACAGGGACCCGGGGAGCTGTTTTTT

J gene: TRBJ2-7
D gene: TRBD1
CDR3 length: 16
clone size: .
V gene: TRBV4-2
CDR3 protein: CASSQDWDRGLYEQYF
CDR3 DNA: TGTGCCAGCAGCCAAGATTGGGACAGGGGGCTCTACGAGCAGTACTTC

J gene: TRBJ2-2
D gene: TRBD2
CDR3 length: 15
clone size: .
V gene: TRBV6-2/TRBV6-3
CDR3 protein: CASSYLAGATGELFF
CDR3 DNA: TGTGCCAGCAGTTACTTAGCGGGGGCCACCGGGGAGCTGTTTTTT

J gene: TRBJ1-4
D gene: .
CDR3 length: 14
clone size: .
V gene: TRBV19
CDR3 protein: CACNERRANEKLFF
CDR3 DNA: TGTGCCTGTAATGAGAGGCGGGCTAATGAAAAACTGTTTTTT

J gene: TRBJ1-2
D gene: .
CDR3 length: 13
clone size: .
V gene: TRBV14
CDR3 protein: CASSQDLGRHYTF
CDR3 DNA: TGTGCCAGCAGCCAAGATTTAGGGAGGCACTACACCTTC

J gene: TRBJ2-7
D gene: TRBD1
CDR3 length: 15
clone size: .
V gene: TRBV7-9
CDR3 protein: CASSLRDRGQPEQYF
CDR3 DNA: TGTGCCAGCAGCCTGAGGGACAGGGGGCAGCCCGAGCAGTACTTC

J gene: TRBJ2-2
D gene: TRBD2
CDR3 length: 18
clone size: .
V gene: TRBV7-8
CDR3 protein: CASSPHRSGGAVTGELFF
CDR3 DNA: TGTGCCAGCAGCCCCCACAGGAGCGGGGGGGCTGTAACCGGGGAGCTGTTTTTT

J gene: TRBJ2-2
D gene: TRBD2
CDR3 length: 17
clone size: .
V gene: TRBV4-2
CDR3 protein: CASSQDGILAGAGELFF
CDR3 DNA: TGTGCCAGCAGCCAAGATGGGATCCTAGCGGGGGCAGGGGAGCTGTTTTTT

J gene: TRBJ1-5
D gene: TRBD1
CDR3 length: 17
clone size: .
V gene: TRBV19
CDR3 protein: CASSAPRQGEGNQPQHF
CDR3 DNA: TGTGCCAGTAGTGCGCCAAGACAGGGAGAAGGCAATCAGCCCCAGCATTTT

J gene: TRBJ2-7
D gene: .
CDR3 length: 16
clone size: .
V gene: TRBV7-2
CDR3 protein: CASSLGAGRGPYEQYF
CDR3 DNA: TGTGCCAGCAGCTTAGGGGCGGGGCGGGGGCCCTACGAGCAGTACTTC

J gene: TRBJ1-1
D gene: .
CDR3 length: 13
clone size: .
V gene: TRBV7-9
CDR3 protein: CASSPQVGTEAFF
CDR3 DNA: TGTGCCAGCAGCCCCCAGGTTGGCACTGAAGCTTTCTTT

J gene: TRBJ2-7
D gene: .
CDR3 length: 14
clone size: few
V gene: TRBV6-5
CDR3 protein: CAIRGVGEAYEQYF
CDR3 DNA: TGTGCCATCAGAGGAGTAGGGGAGGCCTACGAGCAGTACTTC

J gene: TRBJ1-5
D gene: TRBD1
CDR3 length: 15
clone size: .
V gene: TRBV18
CDR3 protein: CASCGQGGRDQPQHF
CDR3 DNA: TGTGCCAGCTGCGGACAGGGCGGACGGGATCAGCCCCAGCATTTT

J gene: TRBJ2-1
D gene: TRBD2
CDR3 length: 18
clone size: .
V gene: TRBV4-3
CDR3 protein: CASSQDRPSGGLAVEQFF
CDR3 DNA: TGCGCCAGCAGCCAAGATCGGCCTAGCGGGGGCCTAGCGGTGGAGCAGTTCTTC

J gene: TRBJ2-2
D gene: .
CDR3 length: 15
clone size: .
V gene: TRBV7-2
CDR3 protein: CASSRSGVNTGELFF
CDR3 DNA: TGTGCCAGCAGTCGGAGCGGAGTGAACACCGGGGAGCTGTTTTTT

J gene: TRBJ2-1
D gene: .
CDR3 length: 14
clone size: .
V gene: TRBV11-3
CDR3 protein: CASSQTGTWNEQFF
CDR3 DNA: TGTGCCAGCAGCCAAACCGGGACATGGAATGAGCAGTTCTTC

J gene: TRBJ1-1
D gene: .
CDR3 length: 13
clone size: .
V gene: TRBV19
CDR3 protein: CASYTSPSWPAFF
CDR3 DNA: TGTGCCAGTTATACCTCGCCCTCCTGGCCAGCTTTCTTT

J gene: TRBJ2-1
D gene: TRBD2
CDR3 length: 16
clone size: .
V gene: TRBV6-2/TRBV6-3
CDR3 protein: CASSSPLAGGYNEQFF
CDR3 DNA: TGTGCCAGCAGTTCCCCACTAGCGGGGGGTTACAATGAGCAGTTCTTC

J gene: TRBJ1-2
D gene: .
CDR3 length: 14
clone size: .
V gene: TRBV25-1
CDR3 protein: CASSEFAQGHGYTF
CDR3 DNA: TGTGCCAGCAGTGAATTTGCACAGGGCCATGGCTACACCTTC

J gene: TRBJ1-6
D gene: .
CDR3 length: 14
clone size: .
V gene: TRBV4-2
CDR3 protein: CASTLGGANSPLHF
CDR3 DNA: TGTGCCAGCACGTTAGGAGGGGCTAATTCACCCCTCCACTTT

J gene: TRBJ2-6
D gene: .
CDR3 length: 17
clone size: .
V gene: TRBV23-1
CDR3 protein: CASLKIVTGPGANVLTF
CDR3 DNA: TGCGCCAGCCTGAAAATCGTGACGGGTCCTGGGGCCAACGTCCTGACTTTC

J gene: TRBJ2-5
D gene: .
CDR3 length: 19
clone size: .
V gene: TRBV19
CDR3 protein: CASSGLPVDSSAAGETQYF
CDR3 DNA: TGTGCCAGTAGTGGCCTCCCGGTGGACTCCTCGGCCGCTGGGGAGACCCAGTACTTC

J gene: TRBJ2-1
D gene: .
CDR3 length: 17
clone size: .
V gene: TRBV27
CDR3 protein: CASSLRVDLQSYNEQFF
CDR3 DNA: TGTGCCAGCAGTTTGAGGGTGGACCTGCAGTCCTACAATGAGCAGTTCTTC

J gene: TRBJ1-5
D gene: TRBD1
CDR3 length: 15
clone size: .
V gene: TRBV19
CDR3 protein: CASKGHQQGEEPQHF
CDR3 DNA: TGTGCCAGTAAAGGGCATCAGCAGGGGGAAGAGCCCCAGCATTTT

J gene: TRBJ1-5
D gene: .
CDR3 length: 12
clone size: .
V gene: TRBV27
CDR3 protein: CASSQGNQPQHF
CDR3 DNA: TGTGCCAGCAGCCAGGGTAATCAGCCCCAGCATTTT

J gene: TRBJ1-2
D gene: .
CDR3 length: 13
clone size: .
V gene: TRBV6-5
CDR3 protein: CASRETTSNGYTF
CDR3 DNA: TGTGCCAGCAGAGAGACAACGTCCAATGGCTACACCTTC

J gene: TRBJ1-2
D gene: .
CDR3 length: 15
clone size: .
V gene: TRBV4-3
CDR3 protein: CASSQEVRDFYGYTF
CDR3 DNA: TGCGCCAGCAGCCAAGAAGTACGTGACTTCTATGGCTACACCTTC

J gene: TRBJ2-1
D gene: .
CDR3 length: 13
clone size: once
V gene: TRBV29-1
CDR3 protein: CSVEGGGENEQFF
CDR3 DNA: TGCAGCGTTGAAGGAGGGGGGGAAAATGAGCAGTTCTTC

J gene: TRBJ2-3
D gene: .
CDR3 length: 16
clone size: .
V gene: TRBV3-1/TRBV3-2
CDR3 protein: CASSQDGAGVTDTQYF
CDR3 DNA: TGTGCCAGCAGCCAAGATGGTGCAGGGGTTACAGATACGCAGTATTTT